Presented here are 15 T cell receptor beta chains from one specimen sequenced in a study of blood T cell repertoires in COVID-19. TCRdb's table, derived via immunoSEQ multiplex PCR, lists solely in-frame clones and lacks some. The repertoire has approximately 150,000 clones, 81% of them found once; the top ten carry about 11%. Material: peripheral blood. These receptors all stem from a man between 60 and 75 years old with active or convalescent COVID-19.

V gene TRBV6-6 combines with J gene TRBJ2-3; TRBD1 agrees at 8 bases. The CDR3 covers 15 residues. The V gene end was trimmed by 5 bases and the J gene end by 0 bases; junction bases not matched to a gene: 4. The germline V gene encodes CDR1 MNHNY and CDR2 SVGAGI (reference sequence). The CDR3 DNA follows: TGTGCCAGCAGTCAACAGGGGGTTAGCACAGATACGCAGTATTTT. Residues: CASSQQGVSTDTQYF.

The chain joins TRBV3-1 (or the pseudogene TRBV3-2) to TRBJ1-6, with 9 bases fitting TRBD1. Per the germline V gene, CDR1 is LGHDT and CDR2 is YNNKEL (reference sequence). The V segment lost 1 base and the J segment 9 bases; nucleotides outside the gene matches: 4. This CDR3 is built from 15 residues. CDR3 nucleotides: TGTGCCAGCAGCCAAGGGCCGGACAGGGGTTCACCCCTCCACTTT. Its protein product is CASSQGPDRGSPLHF.

The V and J genes are TRBV10-1 and TRBJ1-1; tentative D call: TRBD1 (5 bases). This CDR3 comprises 15 residues. Germline values: CDR1 WNHNN, CDR2 SYGVQD (reference sequence). Trimming removed 0 bases from V and 6 bases from J, with 14 bases in between. CDR3 bases: TGCGCCAGCAGTGAGTCTACAGGACCCCCTGCTGAAGCTTTCTTT. Translation gives CASSESTGPPAEAFF.

This chain connects TRBV3-1 (or the pseudogene TRBV3-2) to TRBJ1-2; D is uncertain. Germline CDR1 and CDR2: LGHDT and YNNKEL (reference sequence). The V and J ends lost 2 bases and 3 bases respectively, with 10 bases between them. The CDR3 spans 14 residues. CDR3: CASSQRREDYGYTF. Here the CDR3 DNA reads TGTGCCAGCAGCCAAAGGAGGGAGGACTATGGCTACACCTTC.

The chain is built from TRBV15 and TRBJ1-1; D ambiguous. V lost 0 bases and J lost 4, with 9 bases in between. CDR3 size: 14 residues. Germline CDR1 LNHNV, CDR2 YYDKDF (reference sequence). The CDR3 region has the DNA TGTGCCACCAGCAGAGAACGGTCGAGCACTGAAGCTTTCTTT. Protein product: CATSRERSSTEAFF. Filled out from reference TRBV15 and TRBJ1-1, the complete variable domain reads DAMVIQNPRYQVTQFGKPVTLSCSQTLNHNVMYWYQQKSSQAPKLLFHYYDKDFNNEADTPDNFQSRRPNTSFCFLDIRSPGLGDTAMYLCATSRERSSTEAFFGQGTRLTVV.

The CDR3 nucleotides read TGTGCCAGCAGCTTGTCCCTGAATGAAAAACTGTTTTTT. Translating gives CASSLSLNEKLFF. V gene TRBV11-2 combines with J gene TRBJ1-4; D not certain. V was shortened by 3 bases and J by 5 bases, with 7 bases between the two germline ends. Germline V CDR1 and CDR2: SGHAT, FQNNGV. The CDR3 is made up of 13 amino acids.

This chain links TRBV2 with TRBJ2-7, with unresolved D. Trimming removed 3 bases from V and 1 base from J, with 4 bases in between. The CDR3 is 12 residues long. CDR1 SNHLY and CDR2 FYNNEI come from the germline V gene. CDR3 nucleotides: TGTGCCAGCAGTGACAATTCCTACGAGCAGTACTTC. It is translated as CASSDNSYEQYF.

The chain is built from TRBV6-5 and TRBJ2-3; D not resolved. The CDR3 has 13 amino acids. Deletions cut 7 bases from V and 8 bases from J, with 16 bases between. Germline V CDR1 and CDR2: MNHEY, SVGAGI. The CDR3 region is CASTSVNLRTQYF. The CDR3, as DNA: TGTGCCAGCACCTCCGTCAACTTGCGTACGCAGTATTTT.

This clone was seen a handful of times. J is TRBJ2-5 and V is TRBV5-4; 9 bases are shared with TRBD1. The length of the CDR3 is 14 residues. The V gene's germline CDR1 is SGHNT and CDR2 YYREEE (reference sequence). V shed 4 bases, J shed 4 bases, and the junction held 5 bases outside the gene matches. Here the CDR3 DNA reads TGTGCCAGCAGCCCGGGACAGGGACGAGAGACCCAGTACTTC. As protein: CASSPGQGRETQYF.

The gene calls are TRBV6-2 or TRBV6-3 and TRBJ2-2, with 8 bases aligning to TRBD2. The CDR3 spans 14 residues. Trimming at V came to 5 bases and at J to 6 bases, leaving 5 bases not matched to a gene. CDR1 MNHEY and CDR2 SVGEGT come from the germline V gene. CDR3 bases: TGTGCCAGCAGTAATGGACTAGCCTCCGGGGAGCTGTTTTTT. Its protein is CASSNGLASGELFF.

The V call is TRBV19, the J call TRBJ1-1, with D uncertain. The CDR3 loop spans 11 amino acids. V was clipped by 7 bases and J by 5 bases, with 8 bases between them. Germline V gene lookup returns CDR1 LNHDA and CDR2 SQIVND (reference sequence). The CDR3 is CASTGWTEAFF. The CDR3 nucleotides are TGTGCCAGTACGGGGTGGACTGAAGCTTTCTTT.

The chain recombines TRBV28 with TRBJ1-2; D not resolved. This CDR3 has 15 residues. Trimming shortened V by 5 bases and J by 4 bases, and 17 bases separated the two germline ends. Germline-derived CDR1 and CDR2 are MDHEN and SYDVKM. The CDR3 DNA reads as TGTGCCAGCAGTACCCCCCCAGCAACGGGCTATGGCTACACCTTC. Its translation is CASSTPPATGYGYTF.

This chain joins TRBV5-1 and TRBJ1-2; TRBD1 aligns across 10 bases. CDR1 is SGHRS and CDR2 is YFSETQ in the germline V gene. This CDR3 spans 15 amino acids. J gave up 8 bases and V 4 bases, and 11 bases lay outside the gene matches. The CDR3 here is CASSPDRGLHGGYTF. In DNA form, the CDR3 reads TGCGCCAGCAGCCCAGACAGGGGGCTGCACGGAGGCTACACCTTC. The full variable domain, with the rest looked up from reference TRBV5-1 and TRBJ1-2, is KAGVTQTPRYLIKTRGQQVTLSCSPISGHRSVSWYQQTPGQGLQFLFEYFSETQRNKGNFPGRFSGRQFSNSRSEMNVSTLELGDSALYLCASSPDRGLHGGYTFGSGTRLTVV.

The V gene is TRBV3-1 (or the pseudogene TRBV3-2), the J gene TRBJ1-1; D call uncertain. The V gene's germline CDR1 is LGHDT and CDR2 YNNKEL (reference sequence). The CDR3 covers 12 residues. Trimming took off 4 bases at V and 3 bases at J, with 6 bases between the two ends. The CDR3 coding sequence is TGTGCCAGCAGCCCCCGGGACACTGAAGCTTTCTTT. Protein: CASSPRDTEAFF.

The chain combines TRBV7-6 with TRBJ2-7; 8 bases are a match to TRBD2. V gave up 5 bases and J gave up 0 bases; unmatched junction bases: 6. Germline assignment: CDR1 SGHVS and CDR2 FNYEAQ. The CDR3 consists of 15 residues. In DNA form, the CDR3 reads TGTGCCAGCAGCCCCCAGGCGGGAGGCTCCTACGAGCAGTACTTC. It translates to CASSPQAGGSYEQYF.